This T cell receptor (beta chain) was found in a study of blood T cell repertoires in COVID-19 (dated by TCRdb to 2020 to 2021). Study-wide context: The collaborator samples originated in the United States, Italy and Spain and spanned the acute and convalescent phases of COVID-19. Nearly every sample came with metadata listing a de-identified subject ID, COVID-19 status, age in years and sex. Where available, HLA class I and class II types were obtained from metadata supplied by the sample provider rather than from assay-based typing. Samples came from the ongoing ImmuneRACE study (first 160 participants) plus 1,254 subjects from 6 global collaborators. The prospective study material was composed of cDNA or gDNA derived from T cells, B-cell-depleted T cells, or PBMCs. The dataset comprised deeply sampled blood TCRbeta repertoires from subjects exposed to, actively infected with, or recovered from COVID-19. The repertoires were released in a freely available public database intended as a resource for research on the immune response to SARS-CoV-2.

Points on this clone: Its recognized antigen is unknown. Per-base quality was not reported, and no clone a single base away is much larger than it.

Overall results and qualifications from the work: How much clinical and demographic metadata was included differed by source and by participant, and the metadata was provided uncurated.

From its cysteine to its phenylalanine, the CDR3 spans 15 amino acids. Here the CDR3 DNA is all that survives: 45 bases in frame from base 1. CDR1 is given as LGHNA and CDR2 as YSLEER, both from the germline V gene. The junction carries 8 bases between V and J, which are trimmed by 0 bases and 0 bases respectively. TCRbeta CDR3 regions were amplified from genomic DNA by means of the immunoSEQ Assay, a bias-controlled multiplex PCR. In the authors' own workflow: Nucleated cell counts per sample were estimated from amplification of reference gene primers within the assay. To quantify the absolute abundance of each unique TCRbeta CDR3 rearrangement, sequence reads were collapsed and filtered. For each sample, productive Simpson clonality was calculated as the square root of Simpson's diversity index over productive rearrangements. Here the immuneACCESS table is served through TCRdb, limited to in-frame sequences with V and J called. Missing clones are a known gap in these copies; in checked studies unresolved V genes cover under half, and the rest lacks a known reason. The V and J calls and clone size were taken over from that table, and D and trimming were inferred from the DNA. Present in this sample are 450,000 to 500,000 clones, roughly 88% of which were seen just once. The ten largest clones add up to 3.2% of the sample.

The collaborating institutions used their own protocols to collect whole blood in K2EDTA tubes. For TCRbeta analysis, collaborators shipped samples in one of three forms: frozen whole blood, isolated PBMCs, or DNA extracted from either of those sample types. Sequencing used peripheral blood. The receptor comes from a human donor in a cohort sampled during active COVID-19. The V and J segments used are TRBV4-3 and TRBJ1-1, with a weak D call of TRBD1 (5 bases match). The DNA reads TGCGCCAGCAGCCAAGATGCGACAGTGAACACTGAAGCTTTCTTT. Its protein is CASSQDATVNTEAFF.